These 27 T cell receptor beta chains originate from one sample sequenced in a study of beta chain features in type 1 diabetes. Whole-study results and caveats: All four CD4+ subsets from Type 1 diabetes patients carried moderately but significantly shorter TCRB CDR3s.

These receptors' antigens are unknown. The authors reverse transcribed all of the isolated RNA, so sequencing captured expressed TCRB transcripts. TCRdb keeps only in-frame clones here, not all; method: immunoSEQ multiplex PCR. The sample has a few hundred thousand clones, 11% seen once. Specimen: naive CD4+ T cells from blood. Source of these receptors: a man aged 25-45 years with type 1 diabetes.

CDR3 DNA: TGCAGCCTGATAGAAAATGAAAAACTGTTTTTT. This codes for CSLIENEKLFF. V and J are TRBV20-1 and TRBJ1-4; D not resolved. Germline CDR1 DFQATT, CDR2 SNEGSKA (reference sequence). CDR3 length equals 11 residues.

This clone was seen only a few times. The chain has TRBV19 and TRBJ2-7; the match to TRBD2 covers 9 bases. Germline trimming cut 6 bases from V and 0 bases from J; bases unmatched to any gene: 3. The CDR3 spans 14 residues. CDR1 is LNHDA, CDR2 SQIVND, per germline (reference sequence). CDR3 nucleotide sequence: TGTGCCAGTAGCAGCGGGGGGAGCTCCTACGAGCAGTACTTC. It is translated as CASSSGGSSYEQYF.

On this clone: The sample carries other DNA sequences with the same CDR3. The rearrangement uses TRBV2 and TRBJ1-4; possible D gene TRBD1, 6 bases. The germline V gene encodes CDR1 SNHLY and CDR2 FYNNEI. The CDR3 contains 14 residues. Deletions cut 3 bases from V and 9 bases from J, with 14 bases between. CDR3 residues: CASSEGHEGKKLFF. CDR3 sequence (DNA): TGTGCCAGCAGTGAGGGACACGAGGGAAAAAAACTGTTTTTT. Full variable domain (remainder filled in from reference TRBV2 and TRBJ1-4): EPEVTQTPSHQVTQMGQEVILRCVPISNHLYFYWYRQILGQKVEFLVSFYNNEISEKSEIFDDQFSVERPDGSNFTLKIRSTKLEDSAMYFCASSEGHEGKKLFFGSGTQLSVL.

This chain connects TRBV19 to TRBJ2-2; D possibly corresponds to TRBD1 (5 bases). CDR1 is LNHDA and CDR2 is SQIVND in the germline V gene (reference sequence). V lost 8 bases and J lost 2, with 18 bases in between. The CDR3 totals 16 residues. The CDR3 region has the DNA TGTGCCAGTGACCCAGTCGGACACCCCAACACCGGGGAGCTGTTTTTT. Its protein product is CASDPVGHPNTGELFF.

The chain links TRBV30 to TRBJ2-1, with 12 bases aligning to TRBD2. The CDR3 has 14 amino acids. J lost 5 bases, V lost 5 bases, and 4 bases had no gene match. Germline V gene data show CDR1 as GTSNPN and CDR2 as SVGIG (reference sequence). In DNA form, the CDR3 reads TGTGCCTGGGGAGGACTAGCGGGGAACAATGAGCAGTTCTTC. Its translation: CAWGGLAGNNEQFF.

V is TRBV6-5 and J is TRBJ2-7; TRBD1 matches 10 bases. CDR1 is MNHEY and CDR2 is SVGAGI in the germline V gene. The CDR3 is 14 residues long. Germline trimming cut 6 bases from V and 5 bases from J; bases unmatched to any gene: 7. CDR3 residues: CASRTGTGDHEQYF. DNA of the CDR3: TGTGCCAGCAGGACCGGGACAGGGGACCACGAGCAGTACTTC.

The CDR3 spells CASSSGGQGTTEAFF. CDR3 in DNA: TGCGCCAGTTCATCGGGGGGACAGGGGACGACTGAAGCTTTCTTT. The V call is TRBV5-1, the J call TRBJ1-1, with 10 bases lining up with TRBD1. The CDR3 consists of 15 residues. Germline trimming cut 8 bases from V and 5 bases from J; bases unmatched to any gene: 12. Germline CDR1 and CDR2: SGHRS and YFSETQ.

This chain's CDR3 is CASSSSYTGELFF. As DNA, the CDR3 is TGTGCCAGCTCTAGCTCTTATACCGGGGAGCTGTTTTTT. The chain joins TRBV2 to TRBJ2-2; the D gene is possibly TRBD2 (5 bases). Trimming cost V 8 bases and J 5 bases, with 12 bases left between them. The CDR3 runs to 13 residues. Germline assignment: CDR1 SNHLY and CDR2 FYNNEI.

This clone came up a few times. The J gene is TRBJ1-6, the V gene TRBV2, with 8 bases lining up with TRBD1. V lost 8 bases to trimming and J lost 10 bases; unmatched junction nucleotides: 7. CDR3 length: 13 amino acids. Germline V CDR1 and CDR2: SNHLY, FYNNEI. The CDR3: CASGQGARSPLHF. The CDR3 bases are TGTGCCAGCGGGCAGGGGGCCAGATCACCCCTCCACTTT.

This clone was seen a handful of times. The rearrangement links TRBV5-1 to TRBJ2-1, with 9 bases aligning to TRBD2. Germline lookup yields CDR1 SGHRS and CDR2 YFSETQ. CDR3 length: 17 residues. Trimming took 0 bases from V and 0 from J; bases not matched to a gene: 4. The CDR3 DNA sequence: TGCGCCAGCAGCTTGGCCCTAGCGGGACGCTCCTACAATGAGCAGTTCTTC. This gives the protein CASSLALAGRSYNEQFF.

This chain links TRBV2 with TRBJ2-6; no definite D call. V lost 5 bases and J lost 0, with 8 bases in between. CDR3 length: 15 amino acids. CDR1 SNHLY and CDR2 FYNNEI come from the germline V gene. DNA of the CDR3: TGTGCCAGCAGTTTGGAGTCCTCTGGGGCCAACGTCCTGACTTTC. It yields the protein CASSLESSGANVLTF. Supplemented by reference TRBV2 and TRBJ2-6, the full variable domain reads EPEVTQTPSHQVTQMGQEVILRCVPISNHLYFYWYRQILGQKVEFLVSFYNNEISEKSEIFDDQFSVERPDGSNFTLKIRSTKLEDSAMYFCASSLESSGANVLTFGAGSRLTVL.

This clone was observed a few times. The same CDR3 arises from other DNA sequences in this sample as well. V usage is TRBV7-2 and J usage is TRBJ2-5; 8 nucleotides align to TRBD2. CDR1 is SGHTA, CDR2 FQGNSA, per germline. The CDR3 has 13 amino acids. After removal of 2 bases from V and 4 bases from J, the junction contained 0 bases not matched to a gene. As DNA, the CDR3 is TGTGCCAGCAGCTTAACTAGCGGAGAGACCCAGTACTTC. This codes for CASSLTSGETQYF.

The table lists this clone with a few counts. This chain links TRBV30 with TRBJ1-1, with TRBD1 identical over 7 bases. V gave up 2 bases and J gave up 6 bases; unmatched junction bases: 6. CDR1 and CDR2 (germline): GTSNPN, SVGIG (reference sequence). The CDR3 extends over 13 amino acids. The CDR3 nucleotides are TGTGCCTGGAGTAGAACAGGGGCCGCTGAAGCTTTCTTT. As protein: CAWSRTGAAEAFF.

Here the CDR3 reads CASSLIPGGLRGEQFF. The CDR3 DNA reads TGCGCCAGCAGCCTAATTCCGGGGGGGCTTAGGGGTGAGCAGTTCTTC. The rearrangement links TRBV5-1 to TRBJ2-1, with 8 bases matching TRBD2. From germline, CDR1 is SGHRS and CDR2 YFSETQ. This CDR3 is built from 16 residues. J gave up 9 bases and V 4 bases, and 15 bases lay outside the gene matches.

This clone occurred a few times. The chain joins TRBV7-2 to TRBJ2-1, with 10 bases identical to TRBD2. The CDR3 loop spans 15 amino acids. J gave up 8 bases and V 4 bases, and 8 bases lay outside the gene matches. Germline lookup yields CDR1 SGHTA and CDR2 FQGNSA. In nucleotides, the CDR3 is TGTGCCAGCAGCTCTAGCGGGGGAATAATCGATGAGCAGTTCTTC. Its protein is CASSSSGGIIDEQFF.

This clone was found a few times. V usage is TRBV27 and J usage is TRBJ1-4; weak D call: TRBD1 (5 bases). CDR3 length equals 15 residues. Trimming cost V 4 bases and J 6 bases, with 15 bases left between them. Germline values: CDR1 MNHEY, CDR2 SMNVEV (reference sequence). Here the CDR3 DNA reads TGTGCCAGCAGTTCCTCGGGAGCGGGGGATGAAAAACTGTTTTTT. Translating it yields CASSSSGAGDEKLFF.

CDR3 sequence (DNA): TGTGCCAGCATCCCGGGCAGGGGCTATGAAGGCTACACCTTC. Its translation: CASIPGRGYEGYTF. The chain combines TRBV2 with TRBJ1-2; possibly TRBD1 for D (6 bases). CDR1 SNHLY and CDR2 FYNNEI come from the germline V gene. V lost 7 bases and J lost 8, with 20 bases in between. The CDR3 contains 14 residues.

This clone has just a few counts. V and J are TRBV6-5 and TRBJ2-7; D gene ambiguous. This CDR3 contains 13 residues. The germline V gene has CDR1 MNHEY and CDR2 SVGAGI. Trimming removed 6 bases at V and 2 bases at J, with 11 bases between. In DNA, the CDR3 is TGTGCCAGCAGCCCACCCGCAGCCTACGAGCAGTACTTC. Translated, it gives CASSPPAAYEQYF.

The rearrangement links TRBV18 to TRBJ2-1; possibly TRBD1 for D (6 bases). The V gene's germline CDR1 is KGHSH and CDR2 LQKENI. The length of the CDR3 is 17 residues. Trimming left V 1 base short and J 9 bases short, with 22 bases between. The CDR3 DNA reads TGTGCCAGCTCACCACAAATGGGGGCAGGGTCAACAGGTGAGCAGTTCTTC. It specifies CASSPQMGAGSTGEQFF.

This clone was observed a handful of times. J is TRBJ2-3 and V is TRBV5-1, with 8 bases that match TRBD2. Germline CDR1 is SGHRS and CDR2 is YFSETQ. J gave up 1 base and V 3 bases, and 4 bases lay outside the gene matches. This CDR3 has 15 amino acids. CDR3 nucleotides: TGCGCCAGCAGCTCGCCGGGACTAGGCACAGATACGCAGTATTTT. Its protein is CASSSPGLGTDTQYF.

This clone was counted only a few times. V gene TRBV30 combines with J gene TRBJ1-2; D possibly corresponds to TRBD1 (5 bases). CDR1 is GTSNPN, CDR2 SVGIG, per germline (reference sequence). The CDR3 loop spans 13 amino acids. The V end was cut by 2 bases, the J end by 7 bases, with 14 bases between. The CDR3 DNA is TGTGCCTGGAGTACATGGCAGGGTGGTGGCTACACCTTC. It translates to CAWSTWQGGGYTF. The whole variable domain, filled in from reference TRBV30 and TRBJ1-2, reads SQTIHQWPATLVQPVGSPLSLECTVEGTSNPNLYWYRQAAGRGLQLLFYSVGIGQISSEVPQNLSASRPQDRQFILSSKKLLLSDSGFYLCAWSTWQGGGYTFGSGTRLTVV.

The chain carries TRBV5-1 and TRBJ2-7; a possible D gene is TRBD2 (5 bases). CDR3 length: 14 amino acids. V lost 4 bases and J 7 bases, leaving 18 bases between the germline ends. Germline assignment: CDR1 SGHRS and CDR2 YFSETQ. The CDR3 coding sequence is TGCGCCAGCAGCCTGGCAAGCACTAGTTCGGAGCAGTACTTC. It is translated as CASSLASTSSEQYF. Filled out from reference TRBV5-1 and TRBJ2-7, the complete variable domain reads KAGVTQTPRYLIKTRGQQVTLSCSPISGHRSVSWYQQTPGQGLQFLFEYFSETQRNKGNFPGRFSGRQFSNSRSEMNVSTLELGDSALYLCASSLASTSSEQYFGPGTRLTVT.

In this sample, this clone turned up a few times. The chain is built from TRBV7-9 and TRBJ2-7, with TRBD1 matching over 7 bases. The V gene's germline CDR1 is SEHNR and CDR2 FQNEAQ (reference sequence). The CDR3 is 15 amino acids. Trimming at V came to 7 bases and at J to 3 bases, leaving 12 bases not matched to a gene. The CDR3 sequence is CASNLGTANYYEQYF. CDR3 sequence (DNA): TGTGCCAGCAATTTAGGGACAGCAAACTACTACGAGCAGTACTTC. Full variable domain (outside the CDR3, taken from reference TRBV7-9 and TRBJ2-7): DTGVSQNPRHKITKRGQNVTFRCDPISEHNRLYWYRQTLGQGPEFLTYFQNEAQLEKSRLLSDRFSAERPKGSFSTLEIQRTEQGDSAMYLCASNLGTANYYEQYFGPGTRLTVT.

V usage is TRBV6-5 and J usage is TRBJ1-1, with no clear D. The germline gives CDR1 MNHEY, CDR2 SVGAGI. This CDR3 is 13 amino acids long. V lost 6 bases, J lost 6 bases, and 14 bases lay in between. The CDR3 protein is CASSPRRESEAFF. As DNA, the CDR3 is TGTGCCAGCAGCCCCCGCCGAGAGTCTGAAGCTTTCTTT.

The chain is built from TRBV2 and TRBJ1-1, with D possibly TRBD1 on 6 matching bases. The CDR3 sequence is 14 residues long. The germline V and J ends were trimmed by 6 bases and 4 bases, with 15 bases remaining between them. Germline V gives CDR1 SNHLY, CDR2 FYNNEI. CDR3 bases: TGTGCCAGCAGCACAGATCAGGGGCCCACTGAAGCTTTCTTT. This translates into CASSTDQGPTEAFF.

The chain recombines TRBV5-1 with TRBJ2-7, with D unclear. The CDR3 extends over 12 amino acids. V dropped 0 bases and J dropped 4 bases, with 5 bases sitting between them. From germline, CDR1 is SGHRS and CDR2 YFSETQ. CDR3 coding DNA: TGCGCCAGCAGCTTGGACTATTACGAGCAGTACTTC. It translates to CASSLDYYEQYF.

In its sample, this clone was seen a few times. The chain couples TRBV5-4 to TRBJ2-1; D is perhaps TRBD2 (6 bases). This CDR3 spans 14 amino acids. V was shortened by 4 bases and J by 7 bases, with 15 bases between the two germline ends. Germline V gives CDR1 SGHNT, CDR2 YYREEE (reference sequence). CDR3 coding DNA: TGTGCCAGCAGCCCGGGACTGCTTAGGAATGAGCAGTTCTTC. Translation: CASSPGLLRNEQFF.